The clone carrying this T cell receptor beta chain showed up just once. Each donor was healthy, and each was a bone marrow donor. The data stem from a study of cytomegalovirus exposure and HLA in healthy donors. Trimming removed 5 bases from V and 4 bases from J, with 27 bases in between. CDR1 is SGHAT, CDR2 FQNNGV, per germline. The CDR3 runs to 18 residues. PCR primers comprised 60 Vbeta and 13 Jbeta primers. Profiling relied on immunoSEQ multiplex PCR, and the TCRdb table lists in-frame clones only, not all of them. The sample contains approximately 160,000 clones, approximately 80% of which appear only once.

The TCR sequence derives from a woman in her thirties or forties in good health and CMV-seropositive. The genes are TRBV11-2 and TRBJ2-7, with a tentative D call TRBD1 (7 bases). Sequenced material: PBMCs. The CDR3 nucleotides read TGTGCCAGCAGCGCGGGGCCCCGTCGCCAGGGGGTTTTGTACGAGCAGTACTTC. It yields the protein CASSAGPRRQGVLYEQYF.